The 5 T cell receptor beta chains given below trace back to one sample, sequenced in a study of OX40 agonist ivuxolimab in advanced cancers. Produced via immunoSEQ multiplex PCR; TCRdb's table is partial and in-frame only. The data hold 20,000 to 25,000 clones, with approximately 90% observed a single time. The specimen comprised CD4+ or CD8+ T cells sorted from blood, sampled in a trial of the OX40 agonist ivuxolimab. These TCRs come from an adult with an advanced solid tumor such as melanoma, head and neck, liver or kidney cancer.

The CDR3 bases are TGTGCCAGCAGCTTCCGTCAGGGTTACAAGGGGGAGCAGTACTTC. Protein sequence: CASSFRQGYKGEQYF. V gene TRBV11-2 combines with J gene TRBJ2-7; possibly TRBD1 for D (5 bases). The CDR3 has 15 residues. Germline lookup yields CDR1 SGHAT and CDR2 FQNNGV. Trimming stripped 3 bases from V and 7 bases from J, with 19 bases between.

J is TRBJ2-6 and V is TRBV6-1; 8 bases line up with TRBD2. The CDR3 is made up of 15 amino acids. CDR1 and CDR2 from the germline V gene are MNHNS and SASEGT. After removal of 7 bases from V and 1 base from J, the junction contained 3 bases not matched to a gene. CDR3 coding DNA: TGTGCCAGCACGCCGGGGGGGTCTGGGGCCAACGTCCTGACTTTC. Translated, it gives CASTPGGSGANVLTF.

The chain employs TRBV19 and TRBJ2-7, with 7 bases lining up with TRBD1. This CDR3 is 15 amino acids long. Unmatched junction bases numbered 7, after V lost 3 bases and J lost 2 bases. From germline, CDR1 is LNHDA and CDR2 SQIVND (reference sequence). The DNA for the CDR3 is TGTGCCAGTAGTATTCCTGGACAGGCAGCCTACGAGCAGTACTTC. It translates to CASSIPGQAAYEQYF.

This clone came up once. The genes are TRBV18 and TRBJ1-1, with no clear D. Trimming removed 4 bases at V and 2 bases at J, with 8 bases between. CDR3 length: 13 residues. Germline V gene data show CDR1 as KGHSH and CDR2 as LQKENI. CDR3 DNA: TGTGCCAGCTCACTTGACGGAAACACTGAAGCTTTCTTT. Translating gives CASSLDGNTEAFF. Supplemented by reference TRBV18 and TRBJ1-1, the full variable domain reads NAGVMQNPRHLVRRRGQEARLRCSPMKGHSHVYWYRQLPEEGLKFMVYLQKENIIDESGMPKERFSAEFPKEGPSILRIQQVVRGDSAAYFCASSLDGNTEAFFGQGTRLTVV.

In its sample, this clone was seen a few times. The gene calls are TRBV6-5 and TRBJ1-6; D not certain. Germline V gene data show CDR1 as MNHEY and CDR2 as SVGAGI. Trimming shortened V by 8 bases and J by 8 bases, and 7 bases separated the two germline ends. This CDR3 has 11 residues. As DNA, the CDR3 is TGTGCCAGCGGAGAATATTCACCCCTCCACTTT. The encoded protein is CASGEYSPLHF.